These 15 T cell receptor beta chains came from one sample sequenced in a study of shared clonotypes between healthy human individuals. Using immunoSEQ multiplex PCR, the repertoire was profiled, and TCRdb retains in-frame clones only, with some absent. The sample includes about half a million clones, approximately 79% of them seen just once. The sequencing sample was made of PBMCs. The source of these receptors is a woman between 40 and 55 years old in good health. Some clones in this sample may be carry-over from other donors' samples.

The chain is built from TRBV11-3 and TRBJ2-5, with D unresolved. CDR1 is SGHNT and CDR2 is YENEEA in the germline V gene. V dropped 0 bases and J dropped 1 base, with 3 bases sitting between them. The CDR3 has 13 residues. The DNA of the CDR3 is TGTGCCAGCAGCTTAGAATCCCAAGAGACCCAGTACTTC. This codes for CASSLESQETQYF.

This clone has a handful of counts. In the same sample, other DNA sequences code for this CDR3. The J gene is TRBJ2-3, the V gene TRBV2; D is unclear. The CDR3 loop spans 11 amino acids. Germline CDR1 reads SNHLY; CDR2 reads FYNNEI. Trimming removed 6 bases from V and 2 bases from J, with 3 bases in between. CDR3 in amino acids: CASSYTDTQYF. CDR3 coding DNA: TGTGCCAGCAGCTACACAGATACGCAGTATTTT.

Only a few counts were recorded for this clone. The chain employs TRBV30 and TRBJ1-2; D unresolved. From germline, CDR1 is GTSNPN and CDR2 SVGIG (reference sequence). V was trimmed by 1 base and J by 4 bases, leaving 4 bases between them. The CDR3 length is 11 residues. In DNA form, the CDR3 reads TGTGCCTGGAGTGGCGGCTATGGCTACACCTTC. It translates to CAWSGGYGYTF.

The gene calls are TRBV6-4 and TRBJ1-4, with D hard to call. This CDR3 region has 13 residues. V was clipped by 4 bases and J by 5 bases, with 8 bases between them. The germline gives CDR1 MRHNA, CDR2 SNTAGT. Written as DNA, the CDR3 is TGTGCCAGCAGTGTTGAACGGAATGAAAAACTGTTTTTT. Translated, it gives CASSVERNEKLFF.

The chain couples TRBV6-5 to TRBJ2-2; TRBD1 might be the D (5 bases). V was clipped by 6 bases and J by 5 bases, with 10 bases between them. The CDR3 has 13 amino acids. CDR1 and CDR2 from the germline V gene are MNHEY and SVGAGI. The DNA for the CDR3 is TGTGCCAGCAGCCCCGCAGGGACCGGGGAGCTGTTTTTT. Amino acid sequence: CASSPAGTGELFF.

The genes are TRBV5-1 and TRBJ2-7; 8 bases match TRBD1. Trimming took 4 bases from V and 2 from J; bases not matched to a gene: 8. CDR3 length: 15 amino acids. From germline, CDR1 is SGHRS and CDR2 YFSETQ. For the CDR3, the DNA is TGCGCCAGCAGCCCCCGACAGGGGACCGCCTACGAGCAGTACTTC. Protein: CASSPRQGTAYEQYF.

This chain's CDR3 is CASSIGGRPSGNTIYF. As DNA, the CDR3 is TGTGCCAGTAGTATCGGCGGGAGGCCCTCTGGAAACACCATATATTTT. The rearrangement links TRBV19 to TRBJ1-3; D is uncertain. Trimming pared 3 bases from V and 0 bases from J, leaving 12 bases between. This CDR3 spans 16 amino acids. In germline, CDR1 is LNHDA, CDR2 SQIVND (reference sequence).

This clone was detected only a few times. CDR3 region: CASTRTYEQYF. As DNA, the CDR3 is TGTGCCAGCACTAGAACCTACGAGCAGTACTTC. The chain carries TRBV2 and TRBJ2-7; no clear D. This CDR3 comprises 11 residues. V dropped 7 bases and J dropped 2 bases, with 6 bases sitting between them. Germline V gene data show CDR1 as SNHLY and CDR2 as FYNNEI. Full variable domain (outside the CDR3, taken from reference TRBV2 and TRBJ2-7): EPEVTQTPSHQVTQMGQEVILRCVPISNHLYFYWYRQILGQKVEFLVSFYNNEISEKSEIFDDQFSVERPDGSNFTLKIRSTKLEDSAMYFCASTRTYEQYFGPGTRLTVT.

The genes are TRBV10-3 and TRBJ1-5; D gene uncertain. The CDR3 has 13 residues. V lost 0 bases to trimming and J lost 4 bases, with 4 bases between them. CDR1 and CDR2 (germline): ENHRY, SYGVKD. DNA of the CDR3: TGTGCCATCAGTGAGTCCGAGAATCAGCCCCAGCATTTT. Residues: CAISESENQPQHF.

The chain carries TRBV7-2 and TRBJ1-3; no clear D. This CDR3 is 15 amino acids long. Trimming left V 0 bases short and J 2 bases short, with 8 bases between. Germline V lookup: CDR1 SGHTA, CDR2 FQGNSA. The CDR3 spells CASSLALGAGNTIYF. Here the CDR3 DNA reads TGTGCCAGCAGCTTAGCGCTCGGGGCTGGAAACACCATATATTTT.

This clone has just one count. The CDR3 sequence: CASSDLNNRVSPGANVLTF. The CDR3 nucleotides are TGTGCCAGCAGTGACCTAAACAACAGGGTGTCCCCTGGGGCCAACGTCCTGACTTTC. V and J are TRBV6-4 and TRBJ2-6; D possibly corresponds to TRBD1 (6 bases). This CDR3 has 19 amino acids. The V gene's germline CDR1 is MRHNA and CDR2 SNTAGT. V shed 2 bases and J shed 2 bases, with 19 bases lying between them.

This clone was counted ten times or more. The chain carries TRBV5-5 and TRBJ1-1; D may be TRBD1 (6 bases). The ends were cut back, 6 bases at V and 5 bases at J, with 17 bases in the middle. Germline lookup yields CDR1 SGHKS and CDR2 YYEKEE (reference sequence). The CDR3 covers 14 residues. CDR3 sequence: CASIPEPGATEAFF. CDR3 DNA: TGTGCCAGCATCCCGGAGCCAGGGGCGACTGAAGCTTTCTTT.

V and J are TRBV7-2 and TRBJ1-3, with D possibly matching TRBD1 (5 bases). The germline V gene has CDR1 SGHTA and CDR2 FQGNSA. This CDR3 spans 16 amino acids. With 5 bases removed from V and 0 bases from J, the gap between germline ends came to 14 bases. The CDR3 DNA reads TGTGCCAGCAGCGTGGGACGGCCGATCTCTGGAAACACCATATATTTT. It translates to CASSVGRPISGNTIYF. Complete variable domain (other parts from reference TRBV7-2 and TRBJ1-3): GAGVSQSPSNKVTEKGKDVELRCDPISGHTALYWYRQSLGQGLEFLIYFQGNSAPDKSGLPSDRFSAERTGGSVSTLTIQRTQQEDSAVYLCASSVGRPISGNTIYFGEGSWLTVV.

CDR3 nucleotide sequence: TGTGCCAGCGGGCAGGGGGTGGGTTACAATGAGCAGTTCTTC. Protein sequence: CASGQGVGYNEQFF. The chain recombines TRBV6-5 with TRBJ2-1; 7 nucleotides line up with TRBD1. Germline CDR1 reads MNHEY; CDR2 reads SVGAGI. V lost 8 bases, J lost 4 bases, and 8 bases stayed unmatched. The CDR3 is made up of 14 amino acids.

The V and J genes are TRBV10-2 and TRBJ2-7; 9 bases are shared with TRBD1. Trimming cost V 2 bases and J 2 bases; bases outside gene matches: 4. Germline CDR1 and CDR2: WSHSY and SAAADI. The CDR3 is 15 residues long. The CDR3 DNA reads TGCGCCAGCAGTGAGGGGGGGACAGGGCCCTACGAGCAGTACTTC. This codes for CASSEGGTGPYEQYF.